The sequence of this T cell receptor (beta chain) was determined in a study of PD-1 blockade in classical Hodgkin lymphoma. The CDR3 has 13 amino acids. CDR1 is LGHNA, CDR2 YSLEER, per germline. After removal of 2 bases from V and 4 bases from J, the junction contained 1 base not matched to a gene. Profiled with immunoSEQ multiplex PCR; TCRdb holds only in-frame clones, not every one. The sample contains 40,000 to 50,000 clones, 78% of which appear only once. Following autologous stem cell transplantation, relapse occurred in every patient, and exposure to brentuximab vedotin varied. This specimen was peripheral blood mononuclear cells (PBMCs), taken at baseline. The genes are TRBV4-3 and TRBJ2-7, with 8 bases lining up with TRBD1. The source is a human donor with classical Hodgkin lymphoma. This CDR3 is CASSQRQGYEQYF. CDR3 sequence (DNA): TGCGCCAGCAGCCAAAGACAGGGGTACGAGCAGTACTTC.